A selection of T cell receptor beta chains follows, all from one sample in a study of shared clonotypes between healthy human individuals. Profiled with immunoSEQ multiplex PCR; TCRdb holds only in-frame clones, not every one. Here the sample spans some 800,000 clones, roughly 92% being singletons. The sample was naive CD8+ T cells sorted from blood. The receptors originated from a man aged 30 to 39 in good health. Both conserved end residues are part of each CDR3. The D gene is left open where the match is weak. Size is omitted from some rows. Given values are once, few, many or a class for expanded clones.

cdr3_length: 12; d_call: TRBD2; j_call: TRBJ2-1; clone_size: -; v_call: TRBV27; cdr3_nt: TGTGCCAGCAGGGGAGCGGGAGTCGTTTGGTTCTTC; cdr3_aa: CASRGAGVVWFF
cdr3_length: 17; d_call: TRBD2; j_call: TRBJ2-2; clone_size: -; v_call: TRBV7-2; cdr3_nt: TGTGCCAGCAGCTTAGGGGTTGGTGGGAGGGCGTACGGGGAGCTGTTTTTT; cdr3_aa: CASSLGVGGRAYGELFF
cdr3_length: 14; d_call: TRBD1; j_call: TRBJ1-5; clone_size: -; v_call: TRBV27; cdr3_nt: TGTGCCAGCGGAACAGGGGGTAGCAATCAGCCCCAGCATTTT; cdr3_aa: CASGTGGSNQPQHF
cdr3_length: 13; d_call: -; j_call: TRBJ2-2; clone_size: few; v_call: TRBV10-1; cdr3_nt: TGCGCCAGCAGTTTGGACGGCACCGGGGAGCTGTTTTTT; cdr3_aa: CASSLDGTGELFF
cdr3_length: 14; d_call: -; j_call: TRBJ2-2; clone_size: -; v_call: TRBV19; cdr3_nt: TGTGCCAGTAGTATTAAGGTGATCACCGGGGAGCTGTTTTTT; cdr3_aa: CASSIKVITGELFF
cdr3_length: 14; d_call: -; j_call: TRBJ1-1; clone_size: few; v_call: TRBV19; cdr3_nt: TGTGCCAGTAGTTTTACAGTCGATGGCACTGAAGCTTTCTTT; cdr3_aa: CASSFTVDGTEAFF
cdr3_length: 14; d_call: -; j_call: TRBJ2-5; clone_size: -; v_call: TRBV7-9; cdr3_nt: TGTGCCAGCAGCCCGCGGGCGGGGCAAGAGACCCAGTACTTC; cdr3_aa: CASSPRAGQETQYF
cdr3_length: 14; d_call: -; j_call: TRBJ2-1; clone_size: -; v_call: TRBV5-4; cdr3_nt: TGTGCCAGCAGCTTTAGGACTCAGTACAATGAGCAGTTCTTC; cdr3_aa: CASSFRTQYNEQFF
cdr3_length: 15; d_call: -; j_call: TRBJ2-1; clone_size: -; v_call: TRBV27; cdr3_nt: TGTGCCAGCACCCCCTTCTCTAACTCCTACAATGAGCAGTTCTTC; cdr3_aa: CASTPFSNSYNEQFF
cdr3_length: 13; d_call: -; j_call: TRBJ2-7; clone_size: -; v_call: TRBV5-4; cdr3_nt: TGTGCCAGCAGCTTGGACGAAGAATACGAGCAGTACTTC; cdr3_aa: CASSLDEEYEQYF
cdr3_length: 15; d_call: -; j_call: TRBJ2-4; clone_size: -; v_call: TRBV30; cdr3_nt: TGTGCCTGGAACATGGGGGCTATGACCAAAAACATTCAGTACTTC; cdr3_aa: CAWNMGAMTKNIQYF
cdr3_length: 17; d_call: -; j_call: TRBJ2-3; clone_size: -; v_call: TRBV5-4; cdr3_nt: TGTGCCAGCAGCTTGGGAGGGGGGACTTATAGCACAGATACGCAGTATTTT; cdr3_aa: CASSLGGGTYSTDTQYF
cdr3_length: 15; d_call: TRBD1; j_call: TRBJ2-5; clone_size: -; v_call: TRBV7-6; cdr3_nt: TGTGCCAGCAGCGACAGACAGGGGGCTTGGGAGACCCAGTACTTC; cdr3_aa: CASSDRQGAWETQYF
cdr3_length: 17; d_call: TRBD1; j_call: TRBJ1-3; clone_size: -; v_call: TRBV4-3; cdr3_nt: TGCGCCAGCAGCCAAGACCTCCTTGACAGGGTTGGAAACACCATATATTTT; cdr3_aa: CASSQDLLDRVGNTIYF
cdr3_length: 15; d_call: -; j_call: TRBJ1-1; clone_size: -; v_call: TRBV5-5; cdr3_nt: TGTGCCAGCAGAGACCTACCTGGGGGGCCCACTGAAGCTTTCTTT; cdr3_aa: CASRDLPGGPTEAFF
cdr3_length: 14; d_call: TRBD1; j_call: TRBJ1-1; clone_size: -; v_call: TRBV30; cdr3_nt: TGTGCCTGGAGGGATAGTCGGGACAGCACTGAAGCTTTCTTT; cdr3_aa: CAWRDSRDSTEAFF
cdr3_length: 15; d_call: -; j_call: TRBJ1-2; clone_size: -; v_call: TRBV4-1; cdr3_nt: TGCGCCAGCAGCCAAGACAAAGGGACGGAGCTCGGCTACACCTTC; cdr3_aa: CASSQDKGTELGYTF
cdr3_length: 11; d_call: -; j_call: TRBJ2-1; clone_size: -; v_call: TRBV27; cdr3_nt: TGTGCCAGCATTGGGTTCAATGAGCAGTTCTTC; cdr3_aa: CASIGFNEQFF
cdr3_length: 17; d_call: -; j_call: TRBJ1-2; clone_size: once; v_call: TRBV27; cdr3_nt: TGTGCCAGCAGCCGACGATTTTTAGATCCCCATCACTATGGCTACACCTTC; cdr3_aa: CASSRRFLDPHHYGYTF
cdr3_length: 15; d_call: TRBD2; j_call: TRBJ2-2; clone_size: -; v_call: TRBV6-6; cdr3_nt: TGTGCCAGCAGTTACTCGAGTAGCGGGGTCGGGGAGCTGTTTTTT; cdr3_aa: CASSYSSSGVGELFF
cdr3_length: 23; d_call: TRBD1; j_call: TRBJ2-3; clone_size: once; v_call: TRBV14; cdr3_nt: TGTGCCAGCAGCCAAGAGCACCCAGGAGGGACAGGGGGTAGCAATTACCTCACAGATACGCAGTATTTT; cdr3_aa: CASSQEHPGGTGGSNYLTDTQYF
cdr3_length: 15; d_call: TRBD1; j_call: TRBJ2-7; clone_size: -; v_call: TRBV29-1; cdr3_nt: TGCAGCGTTGAAGCCCAGACAGGGGGAAACTACGAGCAGTACTTC; cdr3_aa: CSVEAQTGGNYEQYF
cdr3_length: 16; d_call: TRBD1; j_call: TRBJ1-5; clone_size: -; v_call: TRBV5-1; cdr3_nt: TGCGCCAGCAGCTTGGGGACAGGGGATAAGAATCAGCCCCAGCATTTT; cdr3_aa: CASSLGTGDKNQPQHF
cdr3_length: 16; d_call: -; j_call: TRBJ2-7; clone_size: -; v_call: TRBV2; cdr3_nt: TGTGCCAGCAGTGAATTAAAGACAGGGGAGGGCTACGAGCAGTACTTC; cdr3_aa: CASSELKTGEGYEQYF
cdr3_length: 13; d_call: TRBD1; j_call: TRBJ2-7; clone_size: -; v_call: TRBV7-6; cdr3_nt: TGTGCCACCACGCGAACCGACAGGGGCGAGCAGTACTTC; cdr3_aa: CATTRTDRGEQYF
cdr3_length: 15; d_call: TRBD1; j_call: TRBJ2-2; clone_size: -; v_call: TRBV14; cdr3_nt: TGTGCCAGCAGCCAAACCGGGACAGGGGTTGGGGAGCTGTTTTTT; cdr3_aa: CASSQTGTGVGELFF
cdr3_length: 13; d_call: TRBD1; j_call: TRBJ1-1; clone_size: -; v_call: TRBV27; cdr3_nt: TGTGCCAGCACAGGGGGCCTGAACACTGAAGCTTTCTTT; cdr3_aa: CASTGGLNTEAFF
cdr3_length: 13; d_call: -; j_call: TRBJ2-3; clone_size: -; v_call: TRBV6-6; cdr3_nt: TGTGCCAGCAGCCTACGGGGCACAGATACGCAGTATTTT; cdr3_aa: CASSLRGTDTQYF
cdr3_length: 18; d_call: TRBD2; j_call: TRBJ2-3; clone_size: -; v_call: TRBV12-5; cdr3_nt: TGTGCTAGTGGCATGGACAGTGGACTAGCGGGAGGCACAGATACGCAGTATTTT; cdr3_aa: CASGMDSGLAGGTDTQYF
cdr3_length: 16; d_call: -; j_call: TRBJ2-6; clone_size: -; v_call: TRBV11-2; cdr3_nt: TGTGCCAGCAGCTTAGTTTTCCTCTCTGGGGCCAACGTCCTGACTTTC; cdr3_aa: CASSLVFLSGANVLTF
cdr3_length: 12; d_call: -; j_call: TRBJ2-7; clone_size: -; v_call: TRBV27; cdr3_nt: TGTGCCAGCAGTTTATCAGGGTACGAGCAGTACTTC; cdr3_aa: CASSLSGYEQYF
cdr3_length: 14; d_call: TRBD2; j_call: TRBJ2-1; clone_size: -; v_call: TRBV18; cdr3_nt: TGTGCCAGTTCTCGCCCGCGGGAGGGCCCTGAGCAGTTCTTC; cdr3_aa: CASSRPREGPEQFF
cdr3_length: 13; d_call: -; j_call: TRBJ2-2; clone_size: -; v_call: TRBV5-6; cdr3_nt: TGTGCCAGCAGCTTAGGGGGACCCGGGGAGCTGTTTTTT; cdr3_aa: CASSLGGPGELFF
cdr3_length: 17; d_call: -; j_call: TRBJ2-2; clone_size: once; v_call: TRBV7-6; cdr3_nt: TGTGCCAGCAGCTCCCCCCGGAGGGGAGGAGACACCGGGGAGCTGTTTTTT; cdr3_aa: CASSSPRRGGDTGELFF
cdr3_length: 13; d_call: -; j_call: TRBJ2-1; clone_size: -; v_call: TRBV6-6; cdr3_nt: TGTGCCAGCAGTTACGCTTCCAGCAATGAGCAGTTCTTC; cdr3_aa: CASSYASSNEQFF
cdr3_length: 17; d_call: TRBD2; j_call: TRBJ2-1; clone_size: -; v_call: TRBV5-6; cdr3_nt: TGTGCCAGCAGCGAACTAGCGGTCGCAATCATGACGAATGAGCAGTTCTTC; cdr3_aa: CASSELAVAIMTNEQFF
cdr3_length: 16; d_call: TRBD2; j_call: TRBJ2-1; clone_size: -; v_call: TRBV7-3; cdr3_nt: TGTGCCAGCAGCTTAGAGCTGAGCGGGGCTTACAATGAGCAGTTCTTC; cdr3_aa: CASSLELSGAYNEQFF
cdr3_length: 14; d_call: -; j_call: TRBJ1-2; clone_size: -; v_call: TRBV12-5; cdr3_nt: TGTGCTAGTGGTCTGACAGCCCAGGGAGATGGCTACACCTTC; cdr3_aa: CASGLTAQGDGYTF
cdr3_length: 14; d_call: -; j_call: TRBJ2-1; clone_size: -; v_call: TRBV27; cdr3_nt: TGTGCCAGCAGTCAATACGGTTCCTACAATGAGCAGTTCTTC; cdr3_aa: CASSQYGSYNEQFF
cdr3_length: 15; d_call: -; j_call: TRBJ2-5; clone_size: -; v_call: TRBV7-9; cdr3_nt: TGTGCCAGCAGCTTAGACCGAGACAACCTAAAGACCCAGTACTTC; cdr3_aa: CASSLDRDNLKTQYF
cdr3_length: 13; d_call: -; j_call: TRBJ2-7; clone_size: -; v_call: TRBV14; cdr3_nt: TGTGCCAGCAGCCAAGAAGTCGCCTACGAGCAGTACTTC; cdr3_aa: CASSQEVAYEQYF
cdr3_length: 15; d_call: -; j_call: TRBJ1-2; clone_size: -; v_call: TRBV27; cdr3_nt: TGTGCCAGCAGACCGCCGGGACTCCTGGATGGAGCCTACACCTTC; cdr3_aa: CASRPPGLLDGAYTF
cdr3_length: 14; d_call: TRBD2; j_call: TRBJ2-5; clone_size: -; v_call: TRBV7-2; cdr3_nt: TGTGCCAGCAGCCCACTAGCGGTCCAAGAGACCCAGTACTTC; cdr3_aa: CASSPLAVQETQYF
cdr3_length: 15; d_call: -; j_call: TRBJ2-7; clone_size: once; v_call: TRBV7-9; cdr3_nt: TGTGCCAGCAGCCCCCCCCTGTCTGACACCTACGAGCAGTACTTC; cdr3_aa: CASSPPLSDTYEQYF
cdr3_length: 14; d_call: -; j_call: TRBJ2-1; clone_size: few; v_call: TRBV27; cdr3_nt: TGTGCCAGCAGTCCCTGGGGCAGGGACAATGAGCAGTTCTTC; cdr3_aa: CASSPWGRDNEQFF
cdr3_length: 13; d_call: -; j_call: TRBJ2-7; clone_size: -; v_call: TRBV19; cdr3_nt: TGTGCCAGTAGTATTCTGAGCTCCTACGAGCAGTACTTC; cdr3_aa: CASSILSSYEQYF
cdr3_length: 11; d_call: -; j_call: TRBJ2-3; clone_size: -; v_call: TRBV25-1; cdr3_nt: TGTGCCAGCAGGACCCCTGATACGCAGTATTTT; cdr3_aa: CASRTPDTQYF
cdr3_length: 15; d_call: TRBD2; j_call: TRBJ2-1; clone_size: -; v_call: TRBV7-6; cdr3_nt: TGTGCCAGCAGCTTAGATCTACTAGCGGACAATGAGCAGTTCTTC; cdr3_aa: CASSLDLLADNEQFF
cdr3_length: 15; d_call: TRBD2; j_call: TRBJ2-1; clone_size: -; v_call: TRBV28; cdr3_nt: TGTGCCAGCAGACAAACTAGCGGGAGGGCCCTGGAGCAGTTCTTC; cdr3_aa: CASRQTSGRALEQFF
cdr3_length: 14; d_call: -; j_call: TRBJ1-5; clone_size: -; v_call: TRBV19; cdr3_nt: TGTGCCAGTAGACCGGACGGACCCAATCAGCCCCAGCATTTT; cdr3_aa: CASRPDGPNQPQHF
cdr3_length: 19; d_call: -; j_call: TRBJ2-7; clone_size: -; v_call: TRBV4-1; cdr3_nt: TGCGCCAGCAGCCAAGTACTGCTTGCGGCGGTCTCCCGCCAGGACGAGCAGTACTTC; cdr3_aa: CASSQVLLAAVSRQDEQYF
cdr3_length: 13; d_call: TRBD1; j_call: TRBJ2-3; clone_size: -; v_call: TRBV23-1; cdr3_nt: TGCGCCAGCAGTCAATCACAGGGGAATACGCAGTATTTT; cdr3_aa: CASSQSQGNTQYF
cdr3_length: 16; d_call: TRBD2; j_call: TRBJ2-1; clone_size: -; v_call: TRBV9; cdr3_nt: TGTGCCAGCAGCGAAAGAGCGGGGGTCTCCTACAATGAGCAGTTCTTC; cdr3_aa: CASSERAGVSYNEQFF
cdr3_length: 15; d_call: -; j_call: TRBJ2-7; clone_size: -; v_call: TRBV29-1; cdr3_nt: TGCAGCGTTGTAAAAAGGGGAACAGAGACCTACGAGCAGTACTTC; cdr3_aa: CSVVKRGTETYEQYF
cdr3_length: 15; d_call: -; j_call: TRBJ2-7; clone_size: -; v_call: TRBV28; cdr3_nt: TGTGCCAGCCTTCCTATCGTAGGGACCAACTACGAGCAGTACTTC; cdr3_aa: CASLPIVGTNYEQYF